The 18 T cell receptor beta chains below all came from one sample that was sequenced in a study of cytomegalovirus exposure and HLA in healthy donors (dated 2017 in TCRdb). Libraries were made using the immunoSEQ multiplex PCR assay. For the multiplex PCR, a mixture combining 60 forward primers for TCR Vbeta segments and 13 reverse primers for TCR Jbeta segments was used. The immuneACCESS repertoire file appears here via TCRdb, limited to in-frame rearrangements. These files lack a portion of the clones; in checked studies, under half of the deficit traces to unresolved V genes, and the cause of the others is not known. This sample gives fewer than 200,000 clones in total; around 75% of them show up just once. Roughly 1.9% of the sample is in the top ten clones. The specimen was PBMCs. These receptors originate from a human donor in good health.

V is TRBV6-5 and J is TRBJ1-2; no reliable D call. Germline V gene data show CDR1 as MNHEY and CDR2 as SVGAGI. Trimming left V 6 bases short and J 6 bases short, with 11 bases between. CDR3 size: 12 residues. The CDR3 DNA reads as TGTGCCAGCAGCGGCGGCGGCGATGGCTACACCTTC. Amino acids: CASSGGGDGYTF.

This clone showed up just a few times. The CDR3 protein is CAIRSQGAETQYF. CDR3 nucleotide sequence: TGTGCCATCAGGTCACAGGGGGCGGAGACCCAGTACTTC. V usage is TRBV10-3 and J usage is TRBJ2-5; 9 bases are a match to TRBD1. This CDR3 has 13 amino acids. Trimming took 6 bases from V and 5 from J; bases not matched to a gene: 4. The germline gives CDR1 ENHRY, CDR2 SYGVKD.

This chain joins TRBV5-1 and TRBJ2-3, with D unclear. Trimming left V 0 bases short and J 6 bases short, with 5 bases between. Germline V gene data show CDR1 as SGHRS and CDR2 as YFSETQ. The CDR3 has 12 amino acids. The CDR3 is CASSLVGDTQYF. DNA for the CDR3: TGCGCCAGCAGCTTGGTCGGGGATACGCAGTATTTT.

The CDR3 DNA follows: TGTGCCAGCAGTTGGGGACTAGGAGAGACCCAGTACTTC. Protein sequence: CASSWGLGETQYF. The chain carries TRBV27 and TRBJ2-5; 8 nucleotides agree with TRBD2. J gave up 4 bases and V 4 bases, and 2 bases lay outside the gene matches. Germline-derived CDR1 and CDR2 are MNHEY and SMNVEV (reference sequence). This CDR3 is built from 13 residues.

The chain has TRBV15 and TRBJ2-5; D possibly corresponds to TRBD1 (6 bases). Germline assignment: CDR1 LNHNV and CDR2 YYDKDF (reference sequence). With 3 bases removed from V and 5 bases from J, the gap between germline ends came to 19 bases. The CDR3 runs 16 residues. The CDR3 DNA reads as TGTGCCACCAGCAGGCTCGCCAGGGGCACCGAGGAGACCCAGTACTTC. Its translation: CATSRLARGTEETQYF.

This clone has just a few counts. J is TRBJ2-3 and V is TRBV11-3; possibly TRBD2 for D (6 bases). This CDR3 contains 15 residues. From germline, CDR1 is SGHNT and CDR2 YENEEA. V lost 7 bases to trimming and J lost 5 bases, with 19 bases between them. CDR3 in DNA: TGTGCCAGCACCCCGAGGTCGGCCGGGGGAGATACGCAGTATTTT. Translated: CASTPRSAGGDTQYF.

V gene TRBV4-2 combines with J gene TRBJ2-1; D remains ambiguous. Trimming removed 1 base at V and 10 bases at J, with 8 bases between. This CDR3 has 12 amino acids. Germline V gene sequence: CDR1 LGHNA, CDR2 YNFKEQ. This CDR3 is CASSQVGREQFF. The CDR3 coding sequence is TGTGCCAGCAGCCAAGTGGGCAGGGAGCAGTTCTTC.

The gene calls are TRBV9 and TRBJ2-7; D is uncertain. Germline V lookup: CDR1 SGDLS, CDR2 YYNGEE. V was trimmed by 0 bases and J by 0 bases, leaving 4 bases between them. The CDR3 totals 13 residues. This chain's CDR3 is CASSVDGSYEQYF. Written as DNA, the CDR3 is TGTGCCAGCAGCGTAGACGGCTCCTACGAGCAGTACTTC.

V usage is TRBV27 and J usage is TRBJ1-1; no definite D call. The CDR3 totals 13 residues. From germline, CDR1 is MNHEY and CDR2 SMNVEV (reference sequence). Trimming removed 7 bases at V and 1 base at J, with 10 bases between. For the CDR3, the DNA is TGTGCCAGCAATTTGGCCAAGAACACTGAAGCTTTCTTT. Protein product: CASNLAKNTEAFF.

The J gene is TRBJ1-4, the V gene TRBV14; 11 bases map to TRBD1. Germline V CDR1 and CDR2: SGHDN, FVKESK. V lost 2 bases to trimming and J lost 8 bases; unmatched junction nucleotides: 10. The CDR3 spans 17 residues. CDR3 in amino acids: CASSQSRDRGIGEKLFF. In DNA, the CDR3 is TGTGCCAGCAGCCAATCCCGGGACAGGGGGATAGGAGAAAAACTGTTTTTT.

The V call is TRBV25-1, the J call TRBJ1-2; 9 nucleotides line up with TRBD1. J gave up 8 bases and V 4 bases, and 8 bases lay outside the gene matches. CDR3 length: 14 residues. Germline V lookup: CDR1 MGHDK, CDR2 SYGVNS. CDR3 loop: CASSGFGQGRGYTF. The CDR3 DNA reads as TGTGCCAGCAGTGGATTCGGACAGGGGCGAGGCTACACCTTC.

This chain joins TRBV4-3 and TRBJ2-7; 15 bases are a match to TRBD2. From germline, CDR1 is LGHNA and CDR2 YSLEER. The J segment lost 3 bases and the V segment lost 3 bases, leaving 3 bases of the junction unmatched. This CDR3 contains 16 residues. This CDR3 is CASSQGTSGGLYEQYF. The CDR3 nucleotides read TGCGCCAGCAGCCAGGGGACTAGCGGGGGGCTCTACGAGCAGTACTTC.

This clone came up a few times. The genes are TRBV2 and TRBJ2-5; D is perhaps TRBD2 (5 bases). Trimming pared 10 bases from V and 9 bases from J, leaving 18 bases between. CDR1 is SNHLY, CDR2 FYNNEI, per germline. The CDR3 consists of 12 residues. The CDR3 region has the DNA TGTGCCACCCGTCGGACTTATCGCCCCCAGTACTTC. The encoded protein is CATRRTYRPQYF.

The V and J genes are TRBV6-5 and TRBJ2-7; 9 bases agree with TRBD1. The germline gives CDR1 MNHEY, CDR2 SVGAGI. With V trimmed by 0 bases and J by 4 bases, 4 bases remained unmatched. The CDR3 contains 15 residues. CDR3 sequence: CASSYSGTGMYEQYF. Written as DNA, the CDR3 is TGTGCCAGCAGTTACTCTGGGACAGGGATGTACGAGCAGTACTTC.

The DNA for the CDR3 is TGTGCCAGCAGTAGAGAACCGGGGACAGTGAAAGGGGAGCTGTTTTTT. This translates into CASSREPGTVKGELFF. This chain joins TRBV27 and TRBJ2-2; TRBD1 matches at 7 bases. V gave up 5 bases and J gave up 8 bases; unmatched junction bases: 14. Germline assignment: CDR1 MNHEY and CDR2 SMNVEV (reference sequence). The CDR3 consists of 16 residues.

CDR3 protein: CASRLVDRNTEAFF. CDR3 bases: TGTGCAAGTCGCTTAGTGGACAGGAACACTGAAGCTTTCTTT. The J gene is TRBJ1-1, the V gene TRBV12-2; whether TRBD1, the table's D call, matches the DNA was not checked. TRBV12-2 is an annotated pseudogene. This CDR3 is 14 amino acids long.

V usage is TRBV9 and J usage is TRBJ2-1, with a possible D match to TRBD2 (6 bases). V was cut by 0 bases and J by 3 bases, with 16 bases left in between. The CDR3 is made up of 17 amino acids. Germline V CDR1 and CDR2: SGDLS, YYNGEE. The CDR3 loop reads CASSVDERRVDYNEQFF. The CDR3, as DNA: TGTGCCAGCAGCGTAGACGAGAGGAGGGTTGACTACAATGAGCAGTTCTTC.

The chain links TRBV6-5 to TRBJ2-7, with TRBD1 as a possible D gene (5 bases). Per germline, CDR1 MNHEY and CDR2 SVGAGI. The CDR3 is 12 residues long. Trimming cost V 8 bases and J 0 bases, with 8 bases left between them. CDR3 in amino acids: CASARVSYEQYF. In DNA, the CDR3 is TGTGCCAGCGCCAGGGTCTCCTACGAGCAGTACTTC.